A selection of T cell receptor beta chains follows, all from one sample in a study of blood T cell repertoires in COVID-19. Assay: immunoSEQ multiplex PCR; the TCRdb copy retains only in-frame clones and omits some. The sample holds over 90,000 clones, roughly nine tenths seen once. Sequenced input: peripheral blood. The receptor source for this set is a man aged 45-65 years with acute or convalescent COVID-19. The CDR3 runs from the conserved cysteine through the conserved F or W. Each record gives: J gene, clone size, D gene, V gene, CDR3 DNA, CDR3 protein. D genes are given only for firm matches. Clone size is shown for a subset of rows, as once, few, many or a class of expanded clone.

J gene: TRBJ1-3
clone size: few
D gene: NA
V gene: TRBV4-1
CDR3 DNA: TGCGCCAGCAGCCAAGAGCATGGAGGGCACTCTGGAAACACCATATATTTT
CDR3 protein: CASSQEHGGHSGNTIYF

J gene: TRBJ1-2
clone size: NA
D gene: TRBD1
V gene: TRBV5-1
CDR3 DNA: TGCGCCAGCAGCCCCGGACAGGGCAGCTCCGGCTACACCTTC
CDR3 protein: CASSPGQGSSGYTF

J gene: TRBJ2-1
clone size: NA
D gene: TRBD2
V gene: TRBV7-2
CDR3 DNA: TGTGCCAGCAGCAAAGGAACTAGCGGGACCCGAGGCTCCTACAATGAGCAGTTCTTC
CDR3 protein: CASSKGTSGTRGSYNEQFF

J gene: TRBJ1-4
clone size: once
D gene: NA
V gene: TRBV7-9
CDR3 DNA: TGTGCCAGCAGCCAACTCCAGGGAAGGGATGAAAAACTGTTTTTT
CDR3 protein: CASSQLQGRDEKLFF

J gene: TRBJ2-3
clone size: NA
D gene: NA
V gene: TRBV27
CDR3 DNA: TGTGCCAGCAGTTCCCCCCCGGGGGGCGCAGATACGCAGTATTTT
CDR3 protein: CASSSPPGGADTQYF

J gene: TRBJ1-4
clone size: NA
D gene: NA
V gene: TRBV15
CDR3 DNA: TGTGCCACCAGCAGAGATGGGCACCAGAATGAAAAACTGTTTTTT
CDR3 protein: CATSRDGHQNEKLFF

J gene: TRBJ2-5
clone size: NA
D gene: TRBD1
V gene: TRBV11-2
CDR3 DNA: TGTGCCAGCAGCACTCCCGGGACAGGGGGGAAGACCCAGTACTTC
CDR3 protein: CASSTPGTGGKTQYF

J gene: TRBJ2-2
clone size: NA
D gene: TRBD2
V gene: TRBV6-5
CDR3 DNA: TGTGCCAGCAGGCGGGAGTCGGACACCGGGGAGCTGTTTTTT
CDR3 protein: CASRRESDTGELFF

J gene: TRBJ2-7
clone size: once
D gene: NA
V gene: TRBV19
CDR3 DNA: TGTGCCAGTAGTATAACGGCCAGGGTTGCCTACGAGCAGTACTTC
CDR3 protein: CASSITARVAYEQYF

J gene: TRBJ2-2
clone size: NA
D gene: TRBD1
V gene: TRBV29-1
CDR3 DNA: TGCAGCGTGGATGGCAGGGGGCTCACCGGGGAGCTGTTTTTT
CDR3 protein: CSVDGRGLTGELFF

J gene: TRBJ2-1
clone size: NA
D gene: NA
V gene: TRBV7-6
CDR3 DNA: TGTGCCAGCAGCACCGCCTCGGGACTCAGCTCCTACAATGAGCAGTTCTTC
CDR3 protein: CASSTASGLSSYNEQFF

J gene: TRBJ1-5
clone size: NA
D gene: TRBD1
V gene: TRBV28
CDR3 DNA: TGTGCCAGCAGTGGGGCAGGGGGCGGTCAGCCCCAGCATTTT
CDR3 protein: CASSGAGGGQPQHF

J gene: TRBJ2-7
clone size: NA
D gene: NA
V gene: TRBV19
CDR3 DNA: TGTGCCAGTAGTATTGCTGTTGTCGCAGCGGGTAGTCCGTACGAGCAGTACTTC
CDR3 protein: CASSIAVVAAGSPYEQYF

J gene: TRBJ2-7
clone size: NA
D gene: NA
V gene: TRBV29-1
CDR3 DNA: TGCAGCGTTGAGGATAAGACAGGCACCTACGAGCAGTACTTC
CDR3 protein: CSVEDKTGTYEQYF

J gene: TRBJ2-7
clone size: NA
D gene: NA
V gene: TRBV11-1
CDR3 DNA: TGTGCCAGCAGCCGTCCAGGGTTTACCTACGAGCAGTACTTC
CDR3 protein: CASSRPGFTYEQYF

J gene: TRBJ2-7
clone size: NA
D gene: TRBD2
V gene: TRBV3-1/TRBV3-2
CDR3 DNA: TGTGCCAGCAGCCCAACCGGGACTAGCGGGAGGTACGAGCAGTACTTC
CDR3 protein: CASSPTGTSGRYEQYF

J gene: TRBJ2-2
clone size: NA
D gene: NA
V gene: TRBV11-3
CDR3 DNA: TGTGCCAGCAGCTCTCGGAGGGGCAGCGGGGAGCTGTTTTTT
CDR3 protein: CASSSRRGSGELFF

J gene: TRBJ2-3
clone size: NA
D gene: TRBD2
V gene: TRBV10-1
CDR3 DNA: TGCGCCAGCACCGACCAGGGACTAGCAACAGATACGCAGTATTTT
CDR3 protein: CASTDQGLATDTQYF

J gene: TRBJ2-7
clone size: NA
D gene: NA
V gene: TRBV21-1
CDR3 DNA: TGTGCCAGCAGCAAAAGCAGGCGGATCGGGGGAGACCTCTCCTACGAGCAGTACTTC
CDR3 protein: CASSKSRRIGGDLSYEQYF

J gene: TRBJ2-3
clone size: NA
D gene: TRBD2
V gene: TRBV10-2
CDR3 DNA: TGCGCCAGCAGCCACCCGGGACTAGCGGGAGGGGTTGATACGCAGTATTTT
CDR3 protein: CASSHPGLAGGVDTQYF

J gene: TRBJ1-2
clone size: few
D gene: NA
V gene: TRBV24-1
CDR3 DNA: TGTGCCACCAGGCCCAGTCGGACAGAGGCCAGGGTTGGCTACACCTTC
CDR3 protein: CATRPSRTEARVGYTF

J gene: TRBJ1-5
clone size: NA
D gene: NA
V gene: TRBV15
CDR3 DNA: TGTGCCACCAGCAGAGATACAACCGTCAGGGGTCAGCCCCAGCATTTT
CDR3 protein: CATSRDTTVRGQPQHF

J gene: TRBJ2-1
clone size: NA
D gene: NA
V gene: TRBV19
CDR3 DNA: TGTGCCAGTAGCCACCCCACGGGCTCCTACAATGAGCAGTTCTTC
CDR3 protein: CASSHPTGSYNEQFF

J gene: TRBJ2-7
clone size: NA
D gene: NA
V gene: TRBV6-1
CDR3 DNA: TGTGCCAGCAGTGAACGGGTAGCGCTCAAATACGAGCAGTACTTC
CDR3 protein: CASSERVALKYEQYF

J gene: TRBJ2-7
clone size: NA
D gene: NA
V gene: TRBV18
CDR3 DNA: TGTGCCAGCTCACCACCATCGAAGGAGTCCTACGAGCAGTACTTC
CDR3 protein: CASSPPSKESYEQYF

J gene: TRBJ2-2
clone size: NA
D gene: TRBD2
V gene: TRBV18
CDR3 DNA: TGTGCCAGCTCACCACCAGCTAGCGGGAACACCGGGGAGCTGTTTTTT
CDR3 protein: CASSPPASGNTGELFF

J gene: TRBJ2-6
clone size: few
D gene: NA
V gene: TRBV27
CDR3 DNA: TGTGCCAGCAGTTCGGGTGGGGCCAACGTCCTGACTTTC
CDR3 protein: CASSSGGANVLTF

J gene: TRBJ2-3
clone size: NA
D gene: TRBD2
V gene: TRBV6-5
CDR3 DNA: TGTGCCAGCAGCTCCCGGACTAGGGATACGCAGTATTTT
CDR3 protein: CASSSRTRDTQYF

J gene: TRBJ2-1
clone size: once
D gene: TRBD1
V gene: TRBV5-1
CDR3 DNA: TGCGCCAGCAGCCCGACAGGGATCAACGGTGAGCAGTTCTTC
CDR3 protein: CASSPTGINGEQFF

J gene: TRBJ2-1
clone size: few
D gene: TRBD2
V gene: TRBV24-1
CDR3 DNA: TGTGCCACCAGTGAATCTAGCGGGACGGTGAATGAGCAGTTCTTC
CDR3 protein: CATSESSGTVNEQFF

J gene: TRBJ1-3
clone size: NA
D gene: NA
V gene: TRBV7-4
CDR3 DNA: TGTGCCAGCAGCTTAGCGCTCCCGGGAAGAGGAAACACCATATATTTT
CDR3 protein: CASSLALPGRGNTIYF

J gene: TRBJ2-7
clone size: NA
D gene: TRBD2
V gene: TRBV5-4
CDR3 DNA: TGTGCCAGCAGCTTGGGAGTTAGCGGGAGATTGGCGTACGAGCAGTACTTC
CDR3 protein: CASSLGVSGRLAYEQYF

J gene: TRBJ2-2
clone size: few
D gene: TRBD2
V gene: TRBV30
CDR3 DNA: TGTGCCTGGACTACTAGCGGGCAGAACACCGGGGAGCTGTTTTTT
CDR3 protein: CAWTTSGQNTGELFF

J gene: TRBJ2-5
clone size: once
D gene: TRBD2
V gene: TRBV19
CDR3 DNA: TGTGCCAGTAGTCTCCTAGCGGGCCAAGAGACCCAGTACTTC
CDR3 protein: CASSLLAGQETQYF

J gene: TRBJ1-1
clone size: once
D gene: TRBD1
V gene: TRBV19
CDR3 DNA: TGTGCCAGTAGTTTTCCAAAGACAGGGGGCTTGACTGAAGCTTTCTTT
CDR3 protein: CASSFPKTGGLTEAFF

J gene: TRBJ2-3
clone size: NA
D gene: NA
V gene: TRBV30
CDR3 DNA: TGTGCCTGGAGTGTACTACTTGGGGAGGTGGATACGCAGTATTTT
CDR3 protein: CAWSVLLGEVDTQYF

J gene: TRBJ1-5
clone size: NA
D gene: NA
V gene: TRBV6-6
CDR3 DNA: TGTGCCAGCACCCCCGATCTGGCGGGTCAGCCCCAGCATTTT
CDR3 protein: CASTPDLAGQPQHF

J gene: TRBJ2-1
clone size: NA
D gene: NA
V gene: TRBV11-3
CDR3 DNA: TGTGCCAGCAGCTTAGAGGGGGCAGGAAGGTTTGGGCAGTTCTTC
CDR3 protein: CASSLEGAGRFGQFF

J gene: TRBJ2-2
clone size: once
D gene: TRBD1
V gene: TRBV5-8
CDR3 DNA: TGTGCCAGCAGCTTGGTGGTGGGGGACAGCCGCGGGACCGGGGAGCTGTTTTTT
CDR3 protein: CASSLVVGDSRGTGELFF

J gene: TRBJ2-3
clone size: NA
D gene: NA
V gene: TRBV3-1/TRBV3-2
CDR3 DNA: TGTGCCAGCAGCCAAGTCGACGGGAGCACAGATACGCAGTATTTT
CDR3 protein: CASSQVDGSTDTQYF

J gene: TRBJ1-3
clone size: few
D gene: NA
V gene: TRBV9
CDR3 DNA: TGTGCCAGCAGCGCTAGACTGCTCTCTGGAAACACCATATATTTT
CDR3 protein: CASSARLLSGNTIYF

J gene: TRBJ1-2
clone size: NA
D gene: TRBD1
V gene: TRBV2
CDR3 DNA: TGTGCCAGCAGCCGGACAGGGGGGAACTATGGCTACACCTTC
CDR3 protein: CASSRTGGNYGYTF

J gene: TRBJ2-2
clone size: NA
D gene: NA
V gene: TRBV14
CDR3 DNA: TGTGCCAGCAGCCGAGCAGGGGCGGTATCCGGGGAGCTGTTTTTT
CDR3 protein: CASSRAGAVSGELFF

J gene: TRBJ2-7
clone size: NA
D gene: NA
V gene: TRBV11-2
CDR3 DNA: TGTGCCAGCAGCCCCAGACTAAACGCGGCCTACGAGCAGTACTTC
CDR3 protein: CASSPRLNAAYEQYF

J gene: TRBJ2-7
clone size: NA
D gene: TRBD2
V gene: TRBV14
CDR3 DNA: TGTGCCAGCAGCCGCATCCCGGGACTAGAGACTCTCCCCTCCTACGAGCAGTACTTC
CDR3 protein: CASSRIPGLETLPSYEQYF

J gene: TRBJ2-4
clone size: NA
D gene: NA
V gene: TRBV18
CDR3 DNA: TGTGCCAGCTCCCTACGGGGGGACAATAACATTCAGTACTTC
CDR3 protein: CASSLRGDNNIQYF

J gene: TRBJ1-1
clone size: NA
D gene: TRBD1
V gene: TRBV19
CDR3 DNA: TGTGCCAGTAGTATTACAGGGGACACTGAAGCTTTCTTT
CDR3 protein: CASSITGDTEAFF

J gene: TRBJ2-7
clone size: NA
D gene: NA
V gene: TRBV20-1
CDR3 DNA: TGCAGTGCTAGAGTAGGGGGCGAGCAGTACTTC
CDR3 protein: CSARVGGEQYF

J gene: TRBJ2-7
clone size: NA
D gene: TRBD2
V gene: TRBV7-2
CDR3 DNA: TGTGCCAGCCTCTTGACTAGCGGGAGTCGCGAGCAGTACTTC
CDR3 protein: CASLLTSGSREQYF

J gene: TRBJ1-6
clone size: NA
D gene: NA
V gene: TRBV28
CDR3 DNA: TGTGCCAGCAGCCTGGGGCAGTATAATTCACCCCTCCACTTT
CDR3 protein: CASSLGQYNSPLHF

J gene: TRBJ1-6
clone size: NA
D gene: NA
V gene: TRBV27
CDR3 DNA: TGTGCCAGCCGGGGGACGGTGACTAATTCACCCCTCCACTTT
CDR3 protein: CASRGTVTNSPLHF

J gene: TRBJ2-5
clone size: NA
D gene: NA
V gene: TRBV24-1
CDR3 DNA: TGTGCCACCAGTGATCCCACAGGGTTGGAGACCCAGTACTTC
CDR3 protein: CATSDPTGLETQYF

J gene: TRBJ2-3
clone size: NA
D gene: TRBD2
V gene: TRBV7-9
CDR3 DNA: TGTGCCAGCAGCCCCTTGACTAGCGGGACAGATACGCAGTATTTT
CDR3 protein: CASSPLTSGTDTQYF

J gene: TRBJ2-3
clone size: NA
D gene: TRBD2
V gene: TRBV10-3
CDR3 DNA: TGTGCCATCGGACGTAGCGGGAGTACAGATACGCAGTATTTT
CDR3 protein: CAIGRSGSTDTQYF

J gene: TRBJ2-1
clone size: NA
D gene: TRBD2
V gene: TRBV29-1
CDR3 DNA: TGCAGCGACGTAAGCGGGAGGGCCCACAATGAGCAGTTCTTC
CDR3 protein: CSDVSGRAHNEQFF

J gene: TRBJ1-1
clone size: NA
D gene: NA
V gene: TRBV5-1
CDR3 DNA: TGCGCCAGCAGCGGAGGGAAAACTGAAGCTTTCTTT
CDR3 protein: CASSGGKTEAFF

J gene: TRBJ1-6
clone size: NA
D gene: NA
V gene: TRBV6-1
CDR3 DNA: TGTGCCAGCAGTGAACCCGGCAGGGTACCTACTCAACATAATAATTCACCCCTCCACTTT
CDR3 protein: CASSEPGRVPTQHNNSPLHF